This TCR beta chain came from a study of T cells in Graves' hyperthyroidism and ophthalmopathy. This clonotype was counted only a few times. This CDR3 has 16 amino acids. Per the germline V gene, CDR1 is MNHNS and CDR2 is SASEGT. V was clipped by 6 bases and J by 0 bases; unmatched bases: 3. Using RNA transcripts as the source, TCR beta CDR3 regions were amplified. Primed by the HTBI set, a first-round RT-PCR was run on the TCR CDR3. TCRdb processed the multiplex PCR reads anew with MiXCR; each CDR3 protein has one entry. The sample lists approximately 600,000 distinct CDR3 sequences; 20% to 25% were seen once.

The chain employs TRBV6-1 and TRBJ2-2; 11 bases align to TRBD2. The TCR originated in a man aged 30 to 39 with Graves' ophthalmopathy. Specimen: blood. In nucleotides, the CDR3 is TGTGCCAGCAGGATACTAGCGGGAGCGAACACCGGGGAGCTGTTTTTT. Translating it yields CASRILAGANTGELFF.